This TCR beta chain was documented in a study of CXCR3-negative and CXCR3-positive naive CD8 T cells. Study results and limitations: CXCR3-positive naive cells carried more hydrophobic TRB CDR3s than CXCR3-negative naive cells did. Within a donor, both naive subsets shared TRBV-TRBJ usage, unlike memory cells. Naive subsets had comparable surface CD5; TCR strength was inferred from TRB CDR3 properties.

As to this clonotype: What it binds is unknown.

Naive CD8+ T lymphocytes were specified as CD45RO-CCR7+CD27+CD95-. 5' RACE with UMI labels generated the TRB cDNA libraries. Reprocessing the 5' RACE reads, TCRdb reports a single entry for every CDR3 protein and omits DNA. This sample's table reports approximately 66,000 distinct CDR3 sequences. The specimen was naive CXCR3- CD8+ T cells from blood. The subset was: CD45RO-CCR7+CD27+CD95- naive CD8+ T cells lacking CXCR3 (TNR3-). The receptor's source is a human donor in good health. Some clones in this sample may be carry-over from other donors' samples.

The CDR3 sequence: CAISEKETQYF. V is TRBV10-3 and J is TRBJ2-5. Germline lookup yields CDR1 ENHRY and CDR2 SYGVKD. This CDR3 has 11 amino acids.